This record looks at one T cell receptor beta chain sequence and its context. Its antigen is not known. The V gene's germline CDR1 is SGHTA and CDR2 FQGTGA. The J segment lost 8 bases and the V segment lost 6 bases, leaving 13 bases of the junction unmatched. The CDR3 loop spans 15 amino acids. This sample was included in a study of cytomegalovirus exposure and HLA in healthy donors. The PCR had 60 Vbeta and 13 Jbeta primers. Here immunoSEQ multiplex PCR was the method, and the copy in TCRdb shows in-frame clones only, minus some. The sample lists over 200,000 clones, approximately 70% seen once, with 2.6% in the top ten. Study results and limitations: For most subjects, TCR beta sequences were reported to predict HLA-A and HLA-B alleles with accuracy.

The receptor comes from a man in his forties in good health and CMV-seropositive. V gene TRBV7-3 combines with J gene TRBJ2-1, with 7 bases aligning to TRBD2. Sequencing was performed on PBMCs. For the CDR3, the DNA is TGTGCCAGCAGGTCCGGGACGGGGGGTTTCGATGAGCAGTTCTTC. Translation gives CASRSGTGGFDEQFF. The full variable domain, completed using reference TRBV7-3 and TRBJ2-1, is GAGVSQTPSNKVTEKGKYVELRCDPISGHTALYWYRQSLGQGPEFLIYFQGTGAADDSGLPNDRFFAVRPEGSVSTLKIQRTERGDSAVYLCASRSGTGGFDEQFFGPGTRLTVL.